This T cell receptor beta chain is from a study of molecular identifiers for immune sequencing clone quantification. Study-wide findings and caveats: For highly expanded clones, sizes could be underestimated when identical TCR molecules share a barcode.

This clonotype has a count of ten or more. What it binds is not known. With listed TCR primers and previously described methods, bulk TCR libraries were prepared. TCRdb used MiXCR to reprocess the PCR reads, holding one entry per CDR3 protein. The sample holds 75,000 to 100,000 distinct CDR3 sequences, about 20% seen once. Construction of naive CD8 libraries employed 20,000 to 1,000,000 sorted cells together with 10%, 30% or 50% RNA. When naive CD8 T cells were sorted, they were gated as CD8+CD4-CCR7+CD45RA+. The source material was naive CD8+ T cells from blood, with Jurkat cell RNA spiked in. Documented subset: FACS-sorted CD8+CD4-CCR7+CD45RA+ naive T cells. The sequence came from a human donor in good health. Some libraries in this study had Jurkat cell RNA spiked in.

The CDR3, as DNA: TGTGCCAGCAGCTCGAGCGGCTATTATGGAAGTTTCCCCGGGGAGCTGTTTTTT. Its protein is CASSSSGYYGSFPGELFF. The chain combines TRBV5-5 with TRBJ2-2; the D gene is possibly TRBD2 (5 bases). This CDR3 is built from 18 residues. The germline V gene has CDR1 SGHKS and CDR2 YYEKEE (reference sequence). Deletions cut 3 bases from V and 6 bases from J, with 24 bases between.